These 24 T cell receptor beta chains share one sample of origin, sequenced in a study of blood T cells in healthy people across ages (dated by TCRdb to the mid-2010s). The library was obtained by 5' RACE. Sequencing was performed on an Illumina HiSeq 2500. A second PCR of roughly 6 to 11 cycles was run with a J-beta primer mix and a sample-barcoded 5' primer. TCRdb applied fastp at Q25 and MiXCR to the public reads, then kept only in-frame beta chains. Rows matching on CDR3 protein sequence are summarized as one entry with the most common DNA and genes. Present in this sample are some 890,000 distinct CDR3 sequences, 25% to 35% of which were seen just once. Clones ranked in the top ten supply around 9.6% of the sample. These data were likewise used in another study, on T cells of mothers and their children.

The source material was blood. These TCRs come from a woman aged 40 to 50 in good health.

This clonotype occurred many times. The chain has TRBV29-1 and TRBJ1-1; TRBD1 might be the D (5 bases). CDR3 length: 13 residues. With 4 bases removed from V and 2 bases from J, the gap between germline ends came to 11 bases. Germline CDR1 is SQVTM and CDR2 is ANQGSEA. CDR3 in DNA: TGCAGCGTTGTAAGGGGTTATAACACTGAAGCTTTCTTT. Translating it yields CSVVRGYNTEAFF.

This clonotype appeared a few times. The chain combines TRBV5-1 with TRBJ1-5, with D tentatively TRBD1 (6 bases). The germline V and J ends were trimmed by 0 bases and 9 bases, with 16 bases remaining between them. The CDR3 is 15 residues long. CDR1 SGHRS and CDR2 YFSETQ come from the germline V gene. CDR3 DNA: TGCGCCAGCAGCTTGGACCAGACAGGCAGCGGGCCCCAGCATTTT. Its protein is CASSLDQTGSGPQHF. Combining the CDR3 with reference TRBV5-1 and TRBJ1-5 gives the whole variable domain KAGVTQTPRYLIKTRGQQVTLSCSPISGHRSVSWYQQTPGQGLQFLFEYFSETQRNKGNFPGRFSGRQFSNSRSEMNVSTLELGDSALYLCASSLDQTGSGPQHFGDGTRLSIL.

This clonotype was observed once. A much larger clone sits a single nucleotide away, making a read error possible. V gene TRBV6-2 or TRBV6-3 combines with J gene TRBJ2-5; no clear D gene. The CDR3 covers 12 residues. From germline, CDR1 is MNHEY and CDR2 SVGEGT. CDR3 loop: CTSSYFTSEQYF. The CDR3 DNA reads as TGTACCAGCAGTTACTTTACCTCGGAGCAGTACTTC.

This clonotype was seen a few times. The genes are TRBV5-1 and TRBJ2-5, with D uncertain. Per germline, CDR1 SGHRS and CDR2 YFSETQ. This CDR3 contains 14 residues. V lost 0 bases and J lost 2, with 8 bases in between. CDR3: CASSLGRVQETQYF. CDR3 nucleotides: TGCGCCAGCAGCTTGGGTCGGGTACAAGAGACCCAGTACTTC. The full variable domain, rest sourced from reference TRBV5-1 and TRBJ2-5, is KAGVTQTPRYLIKTRGQQVTLSCSPISGHRSVSWYQQTPGQGLQFLFEYFSETQRNKGNFPGRFSGRQFSNSRSEMNVSTLELGDSALYLCASSLGRVQETQYFGPGTRLLVL.

This chain connects TRBV19 to TRBJ2-5; possibly TRBD2 for D (7 bases). Trimming shortened V by 3 bases and J by 2 bases, and 13 bases separated the two germline ends. The CDR3 contains 15 residues. In germline, CDR1 is LNHDA, CDR2 SQIVND (reference sequence). CDR3 loop: CASSIARGPQETQYF. In DNA form, the CDR3 reads TGTGCCAGTAGTATTGCGCGGGGGCCTCAAGAGACCCAGTACTTC.

This clonotype was observed a handful of times. The rearrangement links TRBV4-2 to TRBJ2-3; D is undetermined. V lost 2 bases and J lost 4, with 13 bases in between. This CDR3 comprises 15 residues. Germline lookup yields CDR1 LGHNA and CDR2 YNFKEQ. The CDR3 DNA sequence: TGTGCCAGCAGCCAACTAGGACCGGCGGCAGATACGCAGTATTTT. It codes for CASSQLGPAADTQYF.

About this clonotype: This may stem from a read error, because a much larger clone lies one nucleotide away. The DNA for the CDR3 is TGTGCCGGCAGCCCGGACCCAACCGCGGAGCAGTTCTTC. Translated: CAGSPDPTAEQFF. The rearrangement uses TRBV5-5 and TRBJ2-1; D not certain. The germline CDR1 and CDR2 sequences are SGHKS and YYEKEE (reference sequence). The CDR3 is made up of 13 amino acids.

This clonotype was counted many times. The chain recombines TRBV7-9 with TRBJ2-7; D possibly corresponds to TRBD1 (5 bases). The CDR3 has 12 residues. V was clipped by 5 bases and J by 4 bases, with 9 bases between them. Per germline, CDR1 SEHNR and CDR2 FQNEAQ (reference sequence). CDR3 loop: CASSVDRYEQYF. The CDR3 nucleotides are TGTGCCAGCAGCGTTGACAGATACGAGCAGTACTTC.

V and J are TRBV12-3 or TRBV12-4 and TRBJ2-3; 7 nucleotides agree with TRBD1. CDR3 length equals 19 residues. Losses at the gene ends were 5 bases for V and 4 bases for J; bases not matched to a gene: 21. CDR3 nucleotides: TGTGCCAGCAGTGACCGGAGAAGGGGGCTGCAACAGAGCGCAGATACGCAGTATTTT. It yields the protein CASSDRRRGLQQSADTQYF.

On this clonotype itself: Compared with germline, one end of the junction differs, possibly owing to a read error. The chain joins TRBV10-3 to TRBJ2-7; 8 bases map to TRBD2. The CDR3 is 16 amino acids. Germline CDR1 and CDR2: ENHRY and SYGVKD. The CDR3 is CAISDWTSGGNYGQYF. The CDR3 DNA is TGTGCCATCAGCGACTGGACGAGCGGGGGTAACTACGGGCAGTACTTC.

The chain is built from TRBV20-1 and TRBJ2-5; 13 bases align to TRBD2. The CDR3 extends over 16 amino acids. V lost 6 bases to trimming and J lost 4 bases; unmatched junction nucleotides: 11. Germline values: CDR1 DFQATT, CDR2 SNEGSKA (reference sequence). The CDR3 DNA reads TGCAGTGCAACTAGCGGGGGGGCCTGGGGGGTAGAGACCCAGTACTTC. As protein: CSATSGGAWGVETQYF.

For this clonotype: The germline gene is not matched at one end of the junction; a read error may be the cause. Here the CDR3 reads CSAHITSTDTRYF. The CDR3 DNA is TGCAGTGCTCATATAACTAGCACAGATACGCGGTATTTT. V gene TRBV20-1 combines with J gene TRBJ2-3; perhaps TRBD2 as D (6 bases). The germline V gene has CDR1 DFQATT and CDR2 SNEGSKA (reference sequence). CDR3 length equals 13 residues.

The rearrangement links TRBV10-2 to TRBJ1-6; TRBD1 aligns across 7 bases. This CDR3 comprises 15 residues. With 3 bases clipped from V and 5 bases from J, the junction kept 4 bases outside the gene matches. CDR1 and CDR2 (germline): WSHSY, SAAADI. The CDR3 loop reads CASSEGGRDNSPLHF. The CDR3 DNA sequence: TGCGCCAGCAGTGAAGGGGGCAGGGATAATTCACCCCTCCACTTT.

This clonotype has just a few counts. The chain links TRBV5-1 to TRBJ2-7; D possibly uses TRBD1 or TRBD2 (5 bases each). Deletions cut 4 bases from V and 3 bases from J, with 14 bases between. This CDR3 is 14 amino acids long. The germline CDR1 and CDR2 sequences are SGHRS and YFSETQ. The CDR3 loop reads CASSPGWGSYEQYF. The DNA for the CDR3 is TGCGCCAGCAGCCCCGGCTGGGGGAGCTACGAGCAGTACTTC. The whole variable domain, filled in from reference TRBV5-1 and TRBJ2-7, reads KAGVTQTPRYLIKTRGQQVTLSCSPISGHRSVSWYQQTPGQGLQFLFEYFSETQRNKGNFPGRFSGRQFSNSRSEMNVSTLELGDSALYLCASSPGWGSYEQYFGPGTRLTVT.

This clonotype was observed many times. The rearrangement links TRBV20-1 to TRBJ2-3, with TRBD1 matching 8 bases. The CDR3 loop spans 15 amino acids. From germline, CDR1 is DFQATT and CDR2 SNEGSKA (reference sequence). V dropped 3 bases and J dropped 3; count of bases not matched to a gene: 8. CDR3 bases: TGCAGTGCTAGGCCCGGACAGGGCCGAACAGATACGCAGTATTTT. Its protein product is CSARPGQGRTDTQYF.

The chain employs TRBV3-1 and TRBJ2-1; D unresolved. Germline V gene data show CDR1 as LGHDT and CDR2 as YNNKEL (reference sequence). This CDR3 contains 15 residues. Trimming stripped 2 bases from V and 7 bases from J, with 15 bases between. CDR3 region: CASSQMDSFVNEQFF. CDR3 DNA sequence: TGTGCCAGCAGCCAAATGGATTCGTTCGTAAATGAGCAGTTCTTC.

In this sample, this clonotype turned up a few times. V usage is TRBV4-3 and J usage is TRBJ1-2, with D uncertain. V was pared by 1 base and J by 2 bases, with 11 bases between. The CDR3 is 15 residues long. Germline lookup yields CDR1 LGHNA and CDR2 YSLEER. The CDR3 reads CASSQGTLANYGYTF. DNA of the CDR3: TGCGCCAGCAGCCAAGGCACCCTGGCCAACTATGGCTACACCTTC.

This clonotype was picked up many times. The V and J genes are TRBV11-1 and TRBJ2-7; 10 bases match TRBD1. V was clipped by 1 base and J by 8 bases; unmatched bases: 5. CDR1 and CDR2 (germline): SGHAT, FQDESV (reference sequence). CDR3 length: 14 residues. CDR3 amino acids: CASSLGTGQGKQYF. The CDR3 DNA is TGTGCCAGCAGCTTAGGAACGGGACAGGGGAAGCAGTACTTC.

This clonotype was counted only a few times. The J gene is TRBJ1-2, the V gene TRBV28; 9 nucleotides line up with TRBD1. CDR3 length: 15 amino acids. The V gene end was trimmed by 6 bases and the J gene end by 3 bases; junction bases not matched to a gene: 8. Germline V gene data show CDR1 as MDHEN and CDR2 as SYDVKM. The CDR3 sequence is CASRGGQGFYYGYTF. CDR3 sequence (DNA): TGTGCCAGCAGGGGCGGACAGGGGTTTTACTATGGCTACACCTTC.

J is TRBJ1-2 and V is TRBV5-5; D is possibly TRBD1 (6 bases). Per germline, CDR1 SGHKS and CDR2 YYEKEE (reference sequence). V lost 4 bases, J lost 2 bases, and 15 bases lay in between. The CDR3 has 15 amino acids. Here the CDR3 reads CASSPWTALNYGYTF. The CDR3 DNA sequence: TGTGCCAGCAGCCCCTGGACAGCCTTGAACTATGGCTACACCTTC.

This clonotype has just a few counts. For the CDR3, the DNA is TGTGCCAGCAGTCTCGGGACAGCGGGCACTGAAGCTTTCTTT. This encodes CASSLGTAGTEAFF. The chain employs TRBV12-3 or TRBV12-4 and TRBJ1-1; TRBD1 aligns across 7 bases. With 5 bases clipped from V and 4 bases from J, the junction kept 7 bases outside the gene matches. This CDR3 has 14 residues.

The table lists this clonotype with a few counts. The V gene is TRBV3-1, the J gene TRBJ2-7, with 13 positions matching TRBD2. Germline assignment: CDR1 LGHDT and CDR2 YNNKEL (reference sequence). J gave up 2 bases and V 4 bases, and 8 bases lay outside the gene matches. This CDR3 region has 17 residues. The CDR3 DNA reads as TGTGCCAGCAGCCCGACTAGCGGGGGGTACAGAACCTACGAGCAGTACTTC. Protein sequence: CASSPTSGGYRTYEQYF.

The chain employs TRBV6-2 or TRBV6-3 and TRBJ2-3, with TRBD2 identical over 13 bases. CDR1 is MNHEY and CDR2 is SVGEGT in the germline V gene. Unmatched junction bases numbered 12, after V lost 6 bases and J lost 9 bases. There are 16 residues in the CDR3. The CDR3 here is CASSLGLAGVAGTQYF. The DNA of the CDR3 is TGTGCCAGCAGCCTCGGACTAGCGGGAGTGGCGGGAACGCAGTATTTT.

In DNA, the CDR3 is TGCGCCAGCAGCTTGGTGCAGTCAAGACAGTCTACTGAAGCTTTCTTT. This codes for CASSLVQSRQSTEAFF. The chain employs TRBV5-1 and TRBJ1-1, with D tentatively TRBD1 (5 bases). There are 16 residues in the CDR3. V was cut by 0 bases and J by 5 bases, with 17 bases left in between. The germline gives CDR1 SGHRS, CDR2 YFSETQ.